This TCR beta chain was found in a study of OX40 agonist ivuxolimab in advanced cancers. Study-wide background: As their treatment, patients were administered ivuxolimab, an agonistic anti-OX40 (CD134) antibody. Age averaged about 62 years (range roughly 23 to 79), and 80% to 90% were male. Therapy given before enrollment (anti-PD-1, anti-PD-L1 or anti-CTLA-4) was allowed, and roughly 41% had some.

Profiling relied on immunoSEQ multiplex PCR, and the TCRdb table lists in-frame clones only, not all of them. Among under 80,000 clones, approximately 88% were seen once, and the ten largest hold 4.1%. This clone was counted once. The germline V gene encodes CDR1 SQVTM and CDR2 ANQGSEA. V was shortened by 4 bases and J by 6 bases, with 13 bases between the two germline ends. CDR3 size: 13 residues. Patients with autoimmune history or systemic immunosuppression were excluded. V usage is TRBV29-1 and J usage is TRBJ1-5; tentatively, D is TRBD1 (6 bases). Sequenced here: CD4+ or CD8+ T cells sorted from blood, sampled in a trial of the OX40 agonist ivuxolimab. The clonotype was recovered from an adult with an advanced solid tumor such as melanoma, head and neck, liver or kidney cancer. The CDR3, as DNA: TGCAGCGTTGGGGCAGGGGTGGGTCAGCCCCAGCATTTT. Translating gives CSVGAGVGQPQHF.